Shown below are 10 T cell receptor beta chains from a single sample sequenced in a study of CXCR3-negative and CXCR3-positive naive CD8 T cells. UMI-labeled TRB cDNA libraries were prepared by 5' RACE. TCRdb reworked the 5' RACE reads into one entry per CDR3 protein, no DNA. The sample totals roughly 45,000 distinct CDR3 sequences; its top ten clones hold 2% to 2.5%. Sequencing was done on a sample of naive CXCR3- CD8+ T cells from blood. Regarding subset: CD45RO-CCR7+CD27+CD95- naive CD8+ T cells lacking CXCR3 (TNR3-). Receptor source: a human donor in good health. Some clones in this sample may be carry-over from other donors' samples.

V and J are TRBV28 and TRBJ1-4; as DNA is missing, the TRBD1 call by TCRdb cannot be tested. Germline CDR1 MDHEN, CDR2 SYDVKM. This CDR3 region has 17 residues. CDR3 loop: CASSYPRDTATNEKLFF.

J is TRBJ1-2 and V is TRBV20-1. The CDR3 runs to 13 residues. Germline assignment: CDR1 DFQATT and CDR2 SNEGSKA (reference sequence). The CDR3: CSALDGSVSGYTF.

V gene TRBV28 combines with J gene TRBJ2-5; absent DNA, TCRdb's TRBD2 call cannot be checked. The CDR3 extends over 18 amino acids. The V gene's germline CDR1 is MDHEN and CDR2 SYDVKM. CDR3 in amino acids: CASISKGRGSRPQETQYF.

The J gene is TRBJ2-1, the V gene TRBV4-2. The germline V gene encodes CDR1 LGHNA and CDR2 YNFKEQ. The CDR3 runs 14 residues. The chain's CDR3 is CASSRVLLTDEQFF.

This rearrangement joins TRBV6-5 to TRBJ2-1; absent DNA, TCRdb's TRBD1 call cannot be checked. CDR1 MNHEY and CDR2 SVGAGI come from the germline V gene. The CDR3 runs to 14 residues. CDR3 loop: CASTPGTGRNEQFF.

V and J are TRBV28 and TRBJ2-1; TCRdb selects TRBD1, and the lack of DNA leaves this call unchecked. Germline V CDR1 and CDR2: MDHEN, SYDVKM. The CDR3 is 12 residues long. CDR3 protein: CASSLIPGEQFF.

The chain employs TRBV20-1 and TRBJ2-7; TCRdb designates TRBD2, a call that cannot be tested without DNA. This CDR3 contains 15 residues. Germline V gives CDR1 DFQATT, CDR2 SNEGSKA (reference sequence). The CDR3 reads CSAKDRDFSSYEQYF.

The V call is TRBV7-8, the J call TRBJ2-3; the TCRdb D gene call, TRBD1, has no DNA to confirm it. The germline gives CDR1 SGHVS, CDR2 FQNEAQ. This CDR3 has 14 residues. The CDR3 sequence is CASSSALGADTQYF.

The V call is TRBV6-5, the J call TRBJ2-7; the D gene TCRdb calls, TRBD1, cannot be checked with no DNA. Germline assignment: CDR1 MNHEY and CDR2 SVGAGI. CDR3 length: 14 residues. CDR3 protein: CASSPDGGTYEQYF.

The chain employs TRBV7-9 and TRBJ2-2; there is no DNA to check the TCRdb D call of TRBD1. The CDR3 has 17 residues. The germline gives CDR1 SEHNR, CDR2 FQNEAQ (reference sequence). CDR3 region: CASSPWTGGVDTGELFF.